This T cell receptor beta chain is from a study of response to subunit inactivated influenza vaccine. The CDR3 covers 17 residues. Germline V gene data show CDR1 as DFQATT and CDR2 as SNEGSKA (reference sequence). J was trimmed by 3 bases and V by 0 bases; bases with no gene match: 12. This clonotype was detected only a few times. Each CDR3 protein is one row after TCRdb ran MiXCR on the RT-PCR reads. In the table there are hundreds of thousands of distinct CDR3 sequences, roughly 18% of which are singletons. The TCR was taken from a man in his fifties who received an inactivated influenza vaccine. V is TRBV20-1 and J is TRBJ1-1; TRBD1 matches 8 bases. This specimen consisted of PBMCs from blood, obtained 4 to 6 days after vaccination. The CDR3: CSARDGGGRGRDTEAFF. The DNA for the CDR3 is TGCAGTGCTAGAGATGGGGGTGGCAGGGGGCGCGACACTGAAGCTTTCTTT.